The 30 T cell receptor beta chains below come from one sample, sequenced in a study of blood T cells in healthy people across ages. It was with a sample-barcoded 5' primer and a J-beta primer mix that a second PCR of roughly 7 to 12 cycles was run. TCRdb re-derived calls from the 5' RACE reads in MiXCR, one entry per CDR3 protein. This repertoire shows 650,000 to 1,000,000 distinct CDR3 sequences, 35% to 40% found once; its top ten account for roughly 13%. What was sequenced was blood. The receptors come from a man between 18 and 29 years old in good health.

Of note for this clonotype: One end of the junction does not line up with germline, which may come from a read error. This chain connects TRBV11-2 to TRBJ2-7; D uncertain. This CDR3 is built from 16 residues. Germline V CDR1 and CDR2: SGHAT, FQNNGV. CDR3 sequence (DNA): TGTGCCAGCAACTTAGGGTATTCCGCGGATGCCTACGAGCAGTACTTC. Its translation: CASNLGYSADAYEQYF.

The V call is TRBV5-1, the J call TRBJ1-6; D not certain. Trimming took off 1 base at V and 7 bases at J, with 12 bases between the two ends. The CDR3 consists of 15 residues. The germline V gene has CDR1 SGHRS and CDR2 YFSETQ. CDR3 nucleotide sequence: TGCGCCAGCAGCTTGTCCCCGGACCCAAATTCACCCCTCCACTTT. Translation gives CASSLSPDPNSPLHF.

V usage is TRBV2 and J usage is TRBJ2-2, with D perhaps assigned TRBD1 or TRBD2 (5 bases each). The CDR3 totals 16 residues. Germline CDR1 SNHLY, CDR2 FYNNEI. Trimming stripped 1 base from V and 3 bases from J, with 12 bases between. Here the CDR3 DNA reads TGTGCCAGCAGTGAAGAGGGGTACGGGGACACCGGGGAGCTGTTTTTT. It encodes CASSEEGYGDTGELFF.

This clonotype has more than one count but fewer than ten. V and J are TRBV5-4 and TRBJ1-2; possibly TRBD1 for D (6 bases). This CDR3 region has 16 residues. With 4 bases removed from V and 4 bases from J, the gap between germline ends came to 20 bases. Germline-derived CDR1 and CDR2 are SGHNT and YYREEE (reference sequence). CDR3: CASSREVGALLYGYTF. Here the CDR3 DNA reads TGTGCCAGCAGCCGGGAGGTGGGGGCCCTCCTCTATGGCTACACCTTC.

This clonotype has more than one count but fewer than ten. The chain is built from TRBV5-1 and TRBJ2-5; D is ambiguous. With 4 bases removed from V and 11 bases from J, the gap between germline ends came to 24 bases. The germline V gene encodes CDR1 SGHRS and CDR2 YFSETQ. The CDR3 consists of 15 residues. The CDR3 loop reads CASSPFLGLVGEQYF. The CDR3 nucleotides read TGCGCCAGCAGCCCCTTTCTAGGGTTAGTTGGTGAGCAGTACTTC.

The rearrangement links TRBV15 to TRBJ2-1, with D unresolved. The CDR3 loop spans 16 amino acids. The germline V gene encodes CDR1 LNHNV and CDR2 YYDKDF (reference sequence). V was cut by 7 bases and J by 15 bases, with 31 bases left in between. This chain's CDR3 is CATTIRLGYLYNGRFF. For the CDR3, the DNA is TGTGCCACCACCATCCGTTTGGGTTACCTCTACAATGGGCGGTTCTTC.

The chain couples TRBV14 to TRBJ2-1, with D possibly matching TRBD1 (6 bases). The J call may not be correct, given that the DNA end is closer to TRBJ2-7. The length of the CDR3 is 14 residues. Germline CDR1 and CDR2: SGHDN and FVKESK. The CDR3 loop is CASNQGQPYNEQYF. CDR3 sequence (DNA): TGTGCCAGCAACCAGGGGCAACCATACAATGAGCAGTACTTC.

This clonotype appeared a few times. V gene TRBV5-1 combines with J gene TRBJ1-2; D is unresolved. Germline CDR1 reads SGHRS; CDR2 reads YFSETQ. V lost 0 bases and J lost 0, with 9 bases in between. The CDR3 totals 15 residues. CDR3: CASSLAGEANYGYTF. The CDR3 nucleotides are TGCGCCAGCAGCTTGGCCGGAGAAGCTAACTATGGCTACACCTTC.

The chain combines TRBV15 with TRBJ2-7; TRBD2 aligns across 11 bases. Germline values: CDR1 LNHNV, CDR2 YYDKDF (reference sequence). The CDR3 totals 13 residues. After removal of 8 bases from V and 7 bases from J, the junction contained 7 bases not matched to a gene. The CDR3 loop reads CATGGLADNEQYF. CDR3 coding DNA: TGTGCCACCGGGGGACTAGCGGACAATGAGCAGTACTTC.

The CDR3 nucleotides read TGTGCCAGCAGCGGGGGATCCCCTCGGTACGAGCAGTACTTC. This translates into CASSGGSPRYEQYF. The chain carries TRBV7-2 and TRBJ2-7; D possibly uses TRBD1 or TRBD2 (5 bases each). V lost 5 bases to trimming and J lost 4 bases, with 15 bases between them. Germline V gene data show CDR1 as SGHTA and CDR2 as FQGNSA. CDR3 size: 14 residues.

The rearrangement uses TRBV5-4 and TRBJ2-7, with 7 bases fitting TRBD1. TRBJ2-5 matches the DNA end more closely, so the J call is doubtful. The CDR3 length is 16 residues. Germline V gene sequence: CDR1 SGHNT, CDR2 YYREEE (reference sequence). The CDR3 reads CASSRAGTAYQETQYF. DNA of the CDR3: TGTGCCAGCAGCCGGGCAGGGACAGCGTACCAAGAGACCCAGTACTTC.

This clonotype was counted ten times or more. CDR3 region: CASSLEVGELFF. The CDR3 DNA reads as TGTGCCAGCAGCTTAGAGGTCGGGGAGCTGTTTTTT. The chain has TRBV7-2 and TRBJ2-2; no clear D. The germline CDR1 and CDR2 sequences are SGHTA and FQGNSA. This CDR3 has 12 residues. V was pared by 1 base and J by 7 bases, with 4 bases between.

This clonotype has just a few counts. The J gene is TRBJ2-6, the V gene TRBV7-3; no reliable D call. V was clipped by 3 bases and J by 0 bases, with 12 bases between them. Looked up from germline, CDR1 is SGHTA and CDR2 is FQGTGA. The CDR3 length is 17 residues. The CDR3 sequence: CASSFVPVGSGANVLTF. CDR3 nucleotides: TGTGCCAGCAGCTTCGTCCCCGTGGGCTCTGGGGCCAACGTCCTGACTTTC.

The CDR3 DNA follows: TGCAGTGCTAGACCACTAGCGGGGTCCTACGAGCAGTACTTC. It codes for CSARPLAGSYEQYF. The V and J genes are TRBV20-1 and TRBJ2-4; the match to TRBD2 covers 10 bases. TRBJ2-7 matches the DNA end more closely, so the J call is doubtful. Per the germline V gene, CDR1 is DFQATT and CDR2 is SNEGSKA (reference sequence). There are 14 residues in the CDR3.

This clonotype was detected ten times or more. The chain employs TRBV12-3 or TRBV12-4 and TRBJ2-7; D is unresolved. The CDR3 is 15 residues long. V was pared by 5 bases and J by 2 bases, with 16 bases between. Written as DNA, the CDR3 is TGTGCCAGCAGTCCCGGACGTACAGACCCCTACGAGCAGTACTTC. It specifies CASSPGRTDPYEQYF.

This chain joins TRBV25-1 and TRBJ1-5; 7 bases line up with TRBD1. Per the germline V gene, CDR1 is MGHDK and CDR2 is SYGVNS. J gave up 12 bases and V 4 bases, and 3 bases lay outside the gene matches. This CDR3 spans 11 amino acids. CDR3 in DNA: TGTGCCAGCAGTGGAGGGGACAGCCAGCATTTT. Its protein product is CASSGGDSQHF.

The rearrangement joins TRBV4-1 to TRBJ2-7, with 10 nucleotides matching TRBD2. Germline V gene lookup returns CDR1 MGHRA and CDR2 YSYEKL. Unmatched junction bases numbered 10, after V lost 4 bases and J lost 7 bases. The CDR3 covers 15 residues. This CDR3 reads CASSPPSGSYNEQYF. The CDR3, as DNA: TGCGCCAGCAGCCCCCCTAGCGGGAGTTACAATGAGCAGTACTTC.

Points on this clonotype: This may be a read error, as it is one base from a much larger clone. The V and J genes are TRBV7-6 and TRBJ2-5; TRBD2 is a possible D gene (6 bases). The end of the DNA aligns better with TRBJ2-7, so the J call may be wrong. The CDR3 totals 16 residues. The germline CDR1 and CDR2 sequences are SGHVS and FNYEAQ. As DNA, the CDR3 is TGTGCCGGCAGCTTAGGCCTCCCTAGCGAGGATTACGAGCAGTACTTC. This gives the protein CAGSLGLPSEDYEQYF.

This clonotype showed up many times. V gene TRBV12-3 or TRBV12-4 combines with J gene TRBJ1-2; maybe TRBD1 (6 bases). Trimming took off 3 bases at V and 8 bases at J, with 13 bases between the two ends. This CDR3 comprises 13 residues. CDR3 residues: CASSFRGGGGYTF. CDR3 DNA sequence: TGTGCCAGCAGTTTCAGGGGAGGTGGCGGCTACACCTTC.

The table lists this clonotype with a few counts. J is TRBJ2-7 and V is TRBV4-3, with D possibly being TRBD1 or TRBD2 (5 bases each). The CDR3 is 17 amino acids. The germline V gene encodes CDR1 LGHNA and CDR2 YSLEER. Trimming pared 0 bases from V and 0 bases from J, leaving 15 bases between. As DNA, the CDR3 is TGCGCCAGCAGCCAAGAAAGGGTTGTGAGGGGCTCCTACGAGCAGTACTTC. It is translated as CASSQERVVRGSYEQYF.

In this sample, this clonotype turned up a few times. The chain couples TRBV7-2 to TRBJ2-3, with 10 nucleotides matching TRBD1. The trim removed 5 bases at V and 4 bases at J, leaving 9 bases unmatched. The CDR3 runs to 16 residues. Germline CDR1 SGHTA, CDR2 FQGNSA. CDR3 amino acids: CASSLQGQGFSDTQYF. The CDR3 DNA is TGTGCCAGCAGCCTCCAGGGACAGGGGTTTTCAGATACGCAGTATTTT.

The CDR3 protein is CASSAPRILAGSYTGELFF. The CDR3 DNA follows: TGTGCCAGCAGCGCCCCCAGAATACTAGCGGGGAGCTACACCGGGGAGCTGTTTTTT. This chain uses TRBV9 with TRBJ2-2; 10 nucleotides match TRBD2. CDR3 length equals 19 residues. The ends lost 3 bases at V and 3 bases at J; junction bases unmatched: 14. Germline values: CDR1 SGDLS, CDR2 YYNGEE.

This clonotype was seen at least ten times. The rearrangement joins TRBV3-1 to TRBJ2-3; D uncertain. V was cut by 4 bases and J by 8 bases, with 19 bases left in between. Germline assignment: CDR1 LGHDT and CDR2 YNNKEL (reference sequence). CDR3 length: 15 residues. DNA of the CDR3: TGTGCCAGCAGCCCTTCAACGACTGGCCAGGCTACGCAGTATTTT. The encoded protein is CASSPSTTGQATQYF.

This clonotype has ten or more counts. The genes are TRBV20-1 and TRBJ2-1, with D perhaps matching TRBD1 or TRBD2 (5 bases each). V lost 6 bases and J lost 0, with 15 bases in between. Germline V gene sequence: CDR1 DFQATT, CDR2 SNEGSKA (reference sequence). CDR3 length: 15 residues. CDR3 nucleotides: TGCAGTGCGAGCCCCGGGGCAAGCTCCTACAATGAGCAGTTCTTC. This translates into CSASPGASSYNEQFF.

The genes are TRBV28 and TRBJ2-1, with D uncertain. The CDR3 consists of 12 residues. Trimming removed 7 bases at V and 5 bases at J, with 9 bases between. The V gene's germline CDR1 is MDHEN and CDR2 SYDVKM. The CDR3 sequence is CASKSFHNEQFF. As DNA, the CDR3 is TGTGCCAGCAAGTCTTTTCACAATGAGCAGTTCTTC.

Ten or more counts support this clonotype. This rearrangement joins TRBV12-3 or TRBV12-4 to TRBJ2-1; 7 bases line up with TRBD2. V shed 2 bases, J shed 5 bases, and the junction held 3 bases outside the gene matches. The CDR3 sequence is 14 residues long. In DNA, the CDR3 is TGTGCCAGCAGTTTATACGGGGGGAACAATGAGCAGTTCTTC. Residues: CASSLYGGNNEQFF.

The CDR3 nucleotides read TGTGCCAGCAGCTTAGTGGTGGTCGGCATGAACACTGAAGCTTTCTTT. It encodes CASSLVVVGMNTEAFF. This chain connects TRBV11-2 to TRBJ1-1; no definite D call. The CDR3 consists of 16 residues. From germline, CDR1 is SGHAT and CDR2 FQNNGV. Trimming pared 1 base from V and 0 bases from J, leaving 12 bases between.

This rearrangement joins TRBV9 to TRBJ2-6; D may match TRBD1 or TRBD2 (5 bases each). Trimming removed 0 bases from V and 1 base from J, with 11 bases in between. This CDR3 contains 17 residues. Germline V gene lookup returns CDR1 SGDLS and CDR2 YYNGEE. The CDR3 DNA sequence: TGTGCCAGCAGCGTAGAAGTAGGGGAGTCTGGGGCCAACGTCCTGACTTTC. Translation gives CASSVEVGESGANVLTF. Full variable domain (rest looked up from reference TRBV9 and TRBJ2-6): DSGVTQTPKHLITATGQRVTLRCSPRSGDLSVYWYQQSLDQGLQFLIQYYNGEERAKGNILERFSAQQFPDLHSELNLSSLELGDSALYFCASSVEVGESGANVLTFGAGSRLTVL.

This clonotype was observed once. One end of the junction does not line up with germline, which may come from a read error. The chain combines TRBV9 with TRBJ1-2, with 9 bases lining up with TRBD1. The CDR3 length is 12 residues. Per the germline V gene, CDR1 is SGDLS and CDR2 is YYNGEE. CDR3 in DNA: TGTACCAGCAGGACAGGGGCATATGGCTACACCTTC. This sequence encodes CTSRTGAYGYTF. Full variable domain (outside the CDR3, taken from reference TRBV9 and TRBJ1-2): DSGVTQTPKHLITATGQRVTLRCSPRSGDLSVYWYQQSLDQGLQFLIQYYNGEERAKGNILERFSAQQFPDLHSELNLSSLELGDSALYFCTSRTGAYGYTFGSGTRLTVV.

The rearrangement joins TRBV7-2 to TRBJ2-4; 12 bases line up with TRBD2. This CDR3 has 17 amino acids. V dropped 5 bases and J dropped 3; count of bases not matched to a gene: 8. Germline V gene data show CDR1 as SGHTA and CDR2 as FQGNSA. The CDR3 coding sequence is TGTGCCAGCAGCCCGTTGACTAGCGGGGGCCTCAAAAACATTCAGTACTTC. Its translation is CASSPLTSGGLKNIQYF. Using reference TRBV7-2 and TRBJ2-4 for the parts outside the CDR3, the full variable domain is GAGVSQSPSNKVTEKGKDVELRCDPISGHTALYWYRQSLGQGLEFLIYFQGNSAPDKSGLPSDRFSAERTGGSVSTLTIQRTQQEDSAVYLCASSPLTSGGLKNIQYFGAGTRLSVL.